This T cell receptor (beta chain) was obtained from a study of blood T cell repertoires in COVID-19. The assay was immunoSEQ multiplex PCR, and TCRdb's table has in-frame clones only and misses some. The sample records more than 300,000 clones, 80% to 90% being singletons. The germline CDR1 and CDR2 sequences are SGHDN and FVKESK. The CDR3 loop spans 16 amino acids. V gave up 1 base and J gave up 9 bases; unmatched junction bases: 11. Sequenced input: peripheral blood. The TCR originated in a woman aged 50 to 60 with COVID-19, enrolled during active disease. The chain combines TRBV14 with TRBJ2-1; TRBD2 aligns across 8 bases. CDR3 coding DNA: TGTGCCAGCAGCCAAGTATGGCTAGCGGGTCTTGGTGAGCAGTTCTTC. It is translated as CASSQVWLAGLGEQFF.